This TCR beta chain was observed in a study of blood T cell repertoires in COVID-19. Generated by immunoSEQ multiplex PCR, the TCRdb table keeps only in-frame clones and is missing some. The sample lists 310,000 or so clones; 70% to 90% were seen once. The CDR3 sequence is 14 residues long. Germline loops: CDR1 SGHRS, CDR2 YFSETQ. Trimming pared 4 bases from V and 0 bases from J, leaving 11 bases between. This clonotype originated in a woman between 45 and 60 years old with active or convalescent COVID-19. The chain recombines TRBV5-1 with TRBJ2-7, with D tentatively TRBD1 (6 bases). Specimen: peripheral blood. DNA for the CDR3: TGCGCCAGCAGCCCAGGACAGAGCTCCTACGAGCAGTACTTC. Residues: CASSPGQSSYEQYF.